This T cell receptor beta chain was found in a study of cytomegalovirus exposure and HLA in healthy donors. Broader study findings: When a later analysis compared HLA-associated TCR beta chains with equally common others, the HLA-associated chains turned out to be more clonally expanded and to have lower generation probabilities. With high specificity and sensitivity, the classifier reportedly diagnosed cytomegalovirus status. In a later analysis, roughly 17,000 TCR beta sequences were associated with HLA alleles at 0.05 false discovery rate.

Note on this clone: What it binds is not known.

The PCR had 60 Vbeta and 13 Jbeta primers. The method was immunoSEQ multiplex PCR; TCRdb's version includes in-frame clones alone and lacks a portion of them. The sample lists approximately 120,000 clones, 75% occurring once. Sequenced input: PBMCs. This receptor was identified in a young man in good health and CMV-seronegative.

The CDR3 DNA reads TGTGCCAGCAGTGGGACTAGCGGGGAGCAAGAGACCCAGTACTTC. Amino acids: CASSGTSGEQETQYF. V usage is TRBV7-9 and J usage is TRBJ2-5; 13 bases map to TRBD2. The CDR3 extends over 15 amino acids. The V gene end was trimmed by 6 bases and the J gene end by 2 bases; junction bases not matched to a gene: 3. Per germline, CDR1 SEHNR and CDR2 FQNEAQ (reference sequence).